One TCR beta chain is described in this entry. Its specificity is unknown. The library came from three nested PCR rounds adapted from ARM-PCR protocols. TCRdb independently ran MiXCR on the multiplex PCR reads; one entry per CDR3 protein. The table shows around 100,000 distinct CDR3 sequences, with over 55% occurring only once. This sample's RNA came from whole unsorted tissue. This non-tumor lung sample came from over 3 cm beyond the tumor edge. This CDR3 region has 13 residues. V lost 2 bases, J lost 11 bases, and 4 bases stayed unmatched. Germline V gene lookup returns CDR1 DFQATT and CDR2 SNEGSKA (reference sequence). This record comes from a study of tumor and adjacent non-tumor tissue in lung cancer. Overall study context: Patients comprised 12 adenocarcinoma, a couple of squamous cell carcinoma and 1 small cell lung cancer. Samples averaged approximately 4.2 million productive TCRbeta reads each. Study findings and constraints: Top 100 clones took a larger repertoire share in normal lung. Compared with tumor, normal lung showed significantly lower TCR diversity.

The chain combines TRBV20-1 with TRBJ2-1; 12 bases line up with TRBD2. The source of this sequence is a man under 40 with non-small cell lung cancer. The sample consisted of distant non-tumor lung tissue. CDR3 region: CSARLAGGNKQFF. DNA for the CDR3: TGCAGTGCTAGACTAGCGGGAGGGAATAAGCAGTTCTTC.